Sequencing of this TCR beta chain was carried out in a study of Tregs in tolerant kidney transplant recipients. The study's findings and limits: No direct test of biological reproducibility was done here. The small number of patients limits these findings pending further validation.

Unstimulated Tregs (CD4+CD25+CD127-) and CD4+CD25- non-Tregs were sorted from PBMCs. This clone was detected only a few times. Antigen: not known. The germline CDR1 and CDR2 sequences are SNHLY and FYNNEI. V shed 4 bases and J 9 bases; nucleotides not matched to a gene: 6. This CDR3 spans 14 amino acids. TCRdb's table, derived via immunoSEQ multiplex PCR, lists solely in-frame clones and lacks some. The sample lists tens of thousands of clones; less than 90% were seen once. What was sequenced was CD4+ T cells from blood. The chain combines TRBV2 with TRBJ2-1; 10 bases fit TRBD2. The TCR comes from a human donor in good health. This CDR3 is CASSAWTSGGEQFF. In nucleotides, the CDR3 is TGTGCCAGCAGTGCGTGGACTAGCGGAGGTGAGCAGTTCTTC.